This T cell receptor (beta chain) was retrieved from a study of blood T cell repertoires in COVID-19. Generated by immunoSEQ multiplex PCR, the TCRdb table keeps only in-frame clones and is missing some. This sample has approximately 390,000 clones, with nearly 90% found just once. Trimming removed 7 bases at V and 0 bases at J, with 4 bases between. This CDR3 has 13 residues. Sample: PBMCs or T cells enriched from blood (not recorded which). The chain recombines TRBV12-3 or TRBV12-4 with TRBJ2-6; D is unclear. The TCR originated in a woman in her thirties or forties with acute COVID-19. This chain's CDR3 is CASTNSGANVLTF. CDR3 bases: TGTGCCAGCACCAACTCTGGGGCCAACGTCCTGACTTTC.